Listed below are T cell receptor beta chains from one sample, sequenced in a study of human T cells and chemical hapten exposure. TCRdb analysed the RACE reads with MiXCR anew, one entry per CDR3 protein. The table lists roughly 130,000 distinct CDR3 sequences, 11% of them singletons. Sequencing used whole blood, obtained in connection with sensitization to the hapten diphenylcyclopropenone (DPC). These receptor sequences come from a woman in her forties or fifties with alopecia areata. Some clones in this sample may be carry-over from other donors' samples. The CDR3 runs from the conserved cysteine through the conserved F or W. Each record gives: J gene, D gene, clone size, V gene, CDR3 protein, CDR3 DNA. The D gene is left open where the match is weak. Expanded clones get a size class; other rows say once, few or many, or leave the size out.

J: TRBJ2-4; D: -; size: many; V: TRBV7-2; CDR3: CASSVRGVGNIQYF; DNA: TGTGCCAGCAGCGTGAGAGGAGTCGGAAACATTCAGTACTTC
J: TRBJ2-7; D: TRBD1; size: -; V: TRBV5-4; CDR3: CASSSPGQLLEQYF; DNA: TGTGCCAGCAGCTCGCCGGGACAGTTGCTCGAGCAGTACTTC
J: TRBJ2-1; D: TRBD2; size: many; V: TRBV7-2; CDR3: CASSRLGLAGVDEQFF; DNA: TGTGCCAGCAGCCGACTGGGACTAGCGGGAGTGGATGAGCAGTTCTTC
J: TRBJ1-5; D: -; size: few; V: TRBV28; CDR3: CASSLPGGGGNQPQHF; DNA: TGTGCCAGCAGTTTACCGGGTGGGGGGGGCAATCAGCCCCAGCATTTT
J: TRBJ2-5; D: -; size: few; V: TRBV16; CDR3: CASSQDRIFGTQYF; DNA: TGTGCCAGCAGCCAGGATAGGATATTCGGGACCCAGTACTTC
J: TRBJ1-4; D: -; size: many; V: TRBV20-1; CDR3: CGVIPPGLDFEKLFF; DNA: TGCGGGGTCATCCCCCCGGGCCTCGACTTTGAAAAACTGTTTTTT
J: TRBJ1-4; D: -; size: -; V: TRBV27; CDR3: CASSSFRGAEKLFF; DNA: TGTGCCAGCAGTTCCTTCCGGGGCGCGGAAAAACTGTTTTTT
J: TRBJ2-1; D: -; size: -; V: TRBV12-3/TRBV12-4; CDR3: CASSSSGQNYNEQFF; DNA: -
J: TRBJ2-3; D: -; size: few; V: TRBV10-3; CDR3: CAIRDLGPDTQYF; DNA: TGTGCCATCAGGGACCTGGGGCCCGATACGCAGTATTTT
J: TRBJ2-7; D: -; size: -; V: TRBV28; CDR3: CASRNWGGNSYEQYF; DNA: TGTGCCAGCAGAAACTGGGGAGGAAACTCCTACGAGCAGTACTTC
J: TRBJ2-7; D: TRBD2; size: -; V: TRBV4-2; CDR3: CASSPTSGGPLF; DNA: TGTGCCAGCAGCCCGACTAGCGGGGGGCCTCTCTTC
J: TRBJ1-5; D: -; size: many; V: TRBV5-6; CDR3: CASSLGQSNQPQHF; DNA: TGTGCCAGCAGCTTAGGGCAGTCCAATCAGCCCCAGCATTTT
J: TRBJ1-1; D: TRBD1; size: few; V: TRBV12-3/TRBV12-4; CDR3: CASSLGQGVEAFF; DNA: TGTGCCAGCAGTCTCGGACAGGGAGTGGAAGCTTTCTTT
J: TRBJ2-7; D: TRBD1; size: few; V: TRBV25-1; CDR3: CASSVAGGDEQYF; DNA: TGTGCCAGCAGTGTGGCAGGGGGCGACGAGCAGTACTTC
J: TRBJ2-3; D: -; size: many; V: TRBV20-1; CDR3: CSASSGGLTDTQYF; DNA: TGCAGTGCTAGCTCCGGGGGGCTCACAGATACGCAGTATTTT
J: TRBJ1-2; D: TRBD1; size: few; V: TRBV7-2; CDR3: CASSFQGAVYGYTF; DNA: TGTGCCAGCAGCTTTCAGGGGGCGGTCTATGGCTACACCTTC
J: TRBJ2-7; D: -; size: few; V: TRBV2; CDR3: CASSPDSLYEQYF; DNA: TGTGCCAGCAGTCCGGACAGCCTCTACGAGCAGTACTTC
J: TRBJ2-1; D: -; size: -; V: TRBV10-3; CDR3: CAISGDGAGSSYNEQFF; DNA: TGTGCCATCAGTGGAGATGGGGCCGGGAGCTCCTACAATGAGCAGTTCTTC
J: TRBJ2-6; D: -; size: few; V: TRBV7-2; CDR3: CASSLEGATGANVLTF; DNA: TGTGCCAGCAGCTTGGAGGGGGCCACTGGGGCCAACGTCCTGACTTTC
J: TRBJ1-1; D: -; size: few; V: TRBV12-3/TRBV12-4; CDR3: CASSLYSGDTEAFF; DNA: TGTGCCAGCAGTTTATACTCCGGCGACACTGAAGCTTTCTTT
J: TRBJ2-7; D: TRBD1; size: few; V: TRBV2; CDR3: CASSDPQGASYEQYF; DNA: TGTGCCAGCAGTGATCCACAGGGGGCATCCTACGAGCAGTACTTC
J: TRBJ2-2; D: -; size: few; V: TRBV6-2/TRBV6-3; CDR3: CASNPTIPNTGELFF; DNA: TGTGCCAGCAATCCGACAATCCCGAACACCGGGGAGCTGTTTTTT
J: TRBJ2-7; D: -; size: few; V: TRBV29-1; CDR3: CSVRGGTSYEQYF; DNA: TGCAGCGTCCGGGGCGGAACCTCCTACGAGCAGTACTTC
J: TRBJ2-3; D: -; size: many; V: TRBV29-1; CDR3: CSVGTLAADTQYF; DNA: TGCAGCGTTGGAACCCTAGCCGCAGATACGCAGTATTTT
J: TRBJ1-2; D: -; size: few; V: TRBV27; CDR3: CASSPPSGNYGYTF; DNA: TGTGCCAGCAGTCCCCCATCAGGGAACTATGGCTACACCTTC
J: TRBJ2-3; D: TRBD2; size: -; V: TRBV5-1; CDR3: CASSPGGLAGTDTQYF; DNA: TGCGCCAGCAGCCCGGGGGGACTAGCGGGCACAGATACGCAGTATTTT
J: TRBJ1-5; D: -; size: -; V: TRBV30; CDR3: CAWSAGISNQPQHF; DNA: TGTGCCTGGAGCGCAGGGATTAGCAATCAGCCCCAGCATTTT
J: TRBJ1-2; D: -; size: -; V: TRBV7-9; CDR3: CASSLQDEYGYTF; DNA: TGTGCCAGCAGCTTACAGGACGAGTATGGCTACACCTTC
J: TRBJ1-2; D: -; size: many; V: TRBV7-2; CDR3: CASSLNAGANYGYTF; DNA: TGTGCCAGCAGCTTAAACGCAGGAGCTAACTATGGCTACACCTTC
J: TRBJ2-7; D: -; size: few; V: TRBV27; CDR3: CASRGLRAYEQYF; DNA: TGTGCCAGCCGAGGGCTCAGGGCCTACGAGCAGTACTTC
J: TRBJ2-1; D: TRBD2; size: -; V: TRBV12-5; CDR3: CASGPGLAGSYNEQFF; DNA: TGTGCTAGTGGACCCGGACTAGCGGGATCCTACAATGAGCAGTTCTTC
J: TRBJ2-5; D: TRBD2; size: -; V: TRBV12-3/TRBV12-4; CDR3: CASSLTSGPSGQETQYF; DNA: TGTGCCAGCAGTTTGACTAGCGGGCCCAGTGGACAAGAGACCCAGTACTTC
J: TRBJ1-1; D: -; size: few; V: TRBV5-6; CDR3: CASSWGQNTEAFF; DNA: TGTGCCAGCAGCTGGGGACAGAACACTGAAGCTTTCTTT
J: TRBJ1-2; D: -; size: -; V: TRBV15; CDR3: CATSNGGTDYGYTF; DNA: TGTGCCACCAGCAACGGGGGGACGGACTATGGCTACACCTTC
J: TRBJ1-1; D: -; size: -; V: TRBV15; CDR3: CATSPHGAQYTEAFF; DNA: TGTGCCACCAGCCCACACGGGGCCCAGTACACTGAAGCTTTCTTT
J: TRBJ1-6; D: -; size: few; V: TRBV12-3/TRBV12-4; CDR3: CASSPPTGGFSPLHF; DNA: TGTGCCAGCAGTCCTCCGACGGGCGGCTTTTCACCCCTCCACTTT
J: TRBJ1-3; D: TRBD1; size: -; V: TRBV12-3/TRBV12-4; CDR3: CASRYTGGGNTIYF; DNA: TGTGCCAGCAGATATACAGGGGGCGGAAACACCATATATTTT
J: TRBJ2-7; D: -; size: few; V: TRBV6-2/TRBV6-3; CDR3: CASSFSGPSYEQYF; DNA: TGTGCCAGCAGCTTCAGCGGGCCCTCCTACGAGCAGTACTTC
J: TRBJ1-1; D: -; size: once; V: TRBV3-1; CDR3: CASSQVRRTNTEAFF; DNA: TGTGCCAGCAGCCAAGTGAGACGGACTAACACTGAAGCTTTCTTT
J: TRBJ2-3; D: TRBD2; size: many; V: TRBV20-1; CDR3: CSARDQPLSGSIDTQYF; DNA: TGCAGTGCTAGAGATCAGCCCCTTAGCGGGAGTATAGATACGCAGTATTTT
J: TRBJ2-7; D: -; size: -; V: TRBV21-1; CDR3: CASSKEERASGRPYEQYF; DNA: TGTGCCAGCAGCAAAGAGGAAAGGGCGTCAGGGCGACCCTACGAGCAGTACTTC
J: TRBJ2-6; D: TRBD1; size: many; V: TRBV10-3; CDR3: CATRSSGQHSSGANVLTF; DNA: TGTGCCACCCGATCATCGGGACAGCACTCCTCTGGGGCCAACGTCCTGACTTTC
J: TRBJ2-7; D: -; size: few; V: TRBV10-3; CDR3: CAISDTYEQYF; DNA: TGTGCCATCAGTGATACCTACGAGCAGTACTTC
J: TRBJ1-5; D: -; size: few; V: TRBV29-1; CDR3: CSVRTANQPQHF; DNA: TGCAGCGTTCGGACAGCGAATCAGCCCCAGCATTTT
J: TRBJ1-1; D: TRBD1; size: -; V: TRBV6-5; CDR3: CASSRGTEGEAFF; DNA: TGTGCCAGCAGCCGCGGGACAGAGGGTGAAGCTTTCTTT
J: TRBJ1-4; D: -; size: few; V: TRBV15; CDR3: CATSREGGLGEKLFF; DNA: TGTGCCACCAGCAGAGAAGGGGGGCTGGGTGAAAAACTGTTTTTT
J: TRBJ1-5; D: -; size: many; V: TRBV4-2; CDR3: CASSFKAREGQPQHF; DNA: TGTGCCAGCAGCTTTAAGGCCAGGGAAGGTCAGCCCCAGCATTTT
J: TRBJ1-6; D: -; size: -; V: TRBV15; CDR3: CATSRDRGRASPLHF; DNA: TGTGCCACCAGCAGAGATAGGGGCAGGGCATCACCCCTCCACTTT
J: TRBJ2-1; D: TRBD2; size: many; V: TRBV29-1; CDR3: CSVDRVAGGREQFF; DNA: TGCAGCGTTGACAGGGTAGCGGGAGGTCGTGAGCAGTTCTTC
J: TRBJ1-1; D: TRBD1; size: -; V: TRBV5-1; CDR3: CARHKTGITEAFF; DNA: TGCGCCAGACACAAGACAGGGATCACTGAAGCTTTCTTT
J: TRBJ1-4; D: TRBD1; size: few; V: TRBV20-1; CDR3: CSARGQGGNEKLFF; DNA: TGCAGTGCTAGGGGACAGGGGGGTAATGAAAAACTGTTTTTT
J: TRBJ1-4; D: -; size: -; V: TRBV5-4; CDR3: CASSLPTSEKLFF; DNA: TGTGCCAGCAGCTTGCCTACTAGTGAAAAACTGTTTTTT
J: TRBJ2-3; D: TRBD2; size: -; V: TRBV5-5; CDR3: CASSLSGVSTDTQCF; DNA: TGTGCCAGCAGCTTAAGCGGGGTTAGCACAGATACGCAGTGTTTT
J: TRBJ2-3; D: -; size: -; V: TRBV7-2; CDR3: CASSPRQLTDTQYF; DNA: TGTGCCAGCAGCCCTCGACAGCTCACAGATACGCAGTATTTT
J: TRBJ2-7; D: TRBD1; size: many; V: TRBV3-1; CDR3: CASSQRDSDSYEQYF; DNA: TGTGCCAGCAGCCAGAGGGACAGCGACTCCTACGAGCAGTACTTC
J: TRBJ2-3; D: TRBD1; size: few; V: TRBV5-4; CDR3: CASSSPRRQGSTDTQYF; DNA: TGTGCCAGCAGCTCGCCACGTAGACAGGGAAGCACAGATACGCAGTATTTT
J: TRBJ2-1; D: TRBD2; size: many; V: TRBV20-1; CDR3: CSARDRKRGSGNEQFF; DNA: TGCAGTGCTAGAGATCGAAAGCGGGGGTCGGGGAATGAGCAGTTCTTC